The clone carrying this TCR beta chain was picked up one time. The data originate from a study of T cell responses to AZD1222 COVID-19 vaccine. Clones were sequenced by immunoSEQ multiplex PCR, and TCRdb holds only the in-frame ones, with some missing. The sample has tens of thousands of clones; about 92% are singletons. Germline-derived CDR1 and CDR2 are SGHNT and YENEEA. V dropped 0 bases and J dropped 3; count of bases not matched to a gene: 2. This CDR3 contains 16 residues. This receptor was taken from an adult in good health. The V gene is TRBV11-3, the J gene TRBJ2-1, with 10 bases identical to TRBD2. The material sequenced was peripheral blood, taken on day 0 of AZD1222 vaccination. This CDR3 is CASSLDTSGNYNEQFF. CDR3 bases: TGTGCCAGCAGCTTAGATACTAGCGGGAACTACAATGAGCAGTTCTTC.